This TCR beta chain was obtained from a study of T cells in Graves' hyperthyroidism and ophthalmopathy. RNA transcripts gave rise to amplified TCR beta CDR3 regions. The TCR CDR3 first-round RT-PCR relied on the HTBI primer set. In TCRdb, the multiplex PCR reads were re-called with MiXCR into one record per CDR3 protein. The data show roughly 660,000 distinct CDR3 sequences, roughly 17% seen once. The germline V gene has CDR1 LGHDT and CDR2 YNNKEL (reference sequence). Trimming removed 1 base from V and 8 bases from J, with 15 bases in between. The CDR3 length is 15 residues. Study-wide points: Model output signaled ophthalmopathy a median roughly 6 months ahead of onset.

Stable Graves' hyperthyroidism meant no ophthalmopathy progression within 18 months. This clonotype has ten or more counts. No antigen is known for it. V gene TRBV3-1 combines with J gene TRBJ1-5; no definite D call. What was sequenced was blood. This receptor was obtained from a man aged 45-65 years with Graves' hyperthyroidism. The CDR3 sequence is CASSQGLNVREPQHF. CDR3 DNA: TGTGCCAGCAGCCAAGGGCTGAACGTTCGGGAGCCCCAGCATTTT.